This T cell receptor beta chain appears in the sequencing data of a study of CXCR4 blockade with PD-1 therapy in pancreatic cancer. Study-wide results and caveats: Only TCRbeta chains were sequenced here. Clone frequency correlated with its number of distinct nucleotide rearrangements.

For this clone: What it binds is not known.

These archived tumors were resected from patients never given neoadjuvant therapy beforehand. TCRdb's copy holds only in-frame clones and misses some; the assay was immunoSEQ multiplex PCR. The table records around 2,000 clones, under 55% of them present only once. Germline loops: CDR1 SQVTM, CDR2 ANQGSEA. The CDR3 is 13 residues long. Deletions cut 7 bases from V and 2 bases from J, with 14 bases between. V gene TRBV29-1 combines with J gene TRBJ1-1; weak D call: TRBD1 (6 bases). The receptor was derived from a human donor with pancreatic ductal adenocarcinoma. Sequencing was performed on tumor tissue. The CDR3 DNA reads TGCAGCGGTATGGAACAGGGAAACACTGAAGCTTTCTTT. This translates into CSGMEQGNTEAFF.